This T cell receptor beta chain was recorded in a study of blood T cells in healthy people across ages. A second PCR, run for roughly 7 to 12 cycles, used a sample-barcoded 5' primer plus a J-beta primer mix. TCRdb recomputed calls from the 5' RACE reads with MiXCR, one row per CDR3 protein. The data contain 1.5 million to 2 million distinct CDR3 sequences, about 50% of them singletons. Each sample used at least 7 million PBMCs. Sample: blood. The sequence derives from a woman aged 40 to 49 in good health.

Here the CDR3 reads CASSYFSRGGEQFF. In nucleotides, the CDR3 is TGTGCCAGCAGTTACTTTAGTAGGGGCGGTGAGCAGTTCTTC. The chain is built from TRBV6-2 or TRBV6-3 and TRBJ2-1, with a tentative D call TRBD1 (5 bases). CDR1 MNHEY and CDR2 SVGEGT come from the germline V gene. The CDR3 length is 14 residues. The V end lost 1 base, the J end lost 9 bases, and 13 bases lay between the germline ends.